A single sample gave rise to the 5 T cell receptor beta chains below, sequenced in a study of T cells in Graves' hyperthyroidism and ophthalmopathy. Researchers took RNA transcripts and amplified the TCR beta CDR3 regions from them. Using the HTBI primer set, a first-round RT-PCR was run on the TCR CDR3. MiXCR was run by TCRdb on the multiplex PCR reads, yielding one entry per CDR3 protein. The sample has around 300,000 distinct CDR3 sequences; roughly 13% are singletons. The sequencing sample was made of blood. Every receptor here comes from a woman in her twenties or thirties with Graves' hyperthyroidism that later progressed to Graves' ophthalmopathy.

V and J are TRBV5-4 and TRBJ2-2; tentative D call: TRBD1 (6 bases). Germline loops: CDR1 SGHNT, CDR2 YYREEE (reference sequence). This CDR3 is built from 15 residues. V was clipped by 4 bases and J by 2 bases, with 12 bases between them. The CDR3 nucleotides read TGTGCCAGCAGCACCGGGACACCCAACACCGGGGAGCTGTTTTTT. It encodes CASSTGTPNTGELFF.

This clonotype was observed many times. V usage is TRBV2 and J usage is TRBJ1-5; 9 bases fit TRBD1. The germline V gene encodes CDR1 SNHLY and CDR2 FYNNEI. The CDR3 contains 15 residues. J gave up 7 bases and V 7 bases, and 11 bases lay outside the gene matches. The DNA for the CDR3 is TGTGCCAGCACCCCGGACAGGGGCCCCACCCAGCCCCAGCATTTT. Amino acid sequence: CASTPDRGPTQPQHF.

This clonotype was seen at least ten times. Because the CDR3 is missing its conserved closing phenylalanine or tryptophan, this is likely a read error. J is TRBJ2-7 and V is TRBV7-2; no clear D. The V end was cut by 2 bases, the J end by 5 bases, with 19 bases between. This CDR3 comprises 16 residues. Germline loops: CDR1 SGHTA, CDR2 FQGNSA. CDR3 in DNA: TGTGCCAGCAGCTTAAGAACAGACATGAGTTTCCACGAGCAGTACCTC. Amino acids: CASSLRTDMSFHEQYL.

This clonotype was counted at least ten times. The rearrangement uses TRBV2 and TRBJ1-2; D may be TRBD1 (5 bases). V was clipped by 4 bases and J by 0 bases, with 9 bases between them. CDR3 length equals 14 residues. Germline CDR1 and CDR2: SNHLY and FYNNEI. CDR3: CASSGGTSNYGYTF. DNA of the CDR3: TGTGCCAGCAGTGGTGGGACCTCTAACTATGGCTACACCTTC.

This clonotype came up many times. The chain carries TRBV3-1 and TRBJ1-1, with D possibly TRBD1 on 6 matching bases. This CDR3 is 17 amino acids long. Germline CDR1 is LGHDT and CDR2 is YNNKEL (reference sequence). V was pared by 0 bases and J by 3 bases, with 17 bases between. In DNA, the CDR3 is TGTGCCAGCAGCCAAGATCGTTTGCAGAGGGGGGACACTGAAGCTTTCTTT. This gives the protein CASSQDRLQRGDTEAFF.